This T cell receptor (beta chain) was sequenced in a study of blood T cell repertoires in COVID-19. Libraries were prepared by immunoSEQ multiplex PCR; TCRdb keeps only in-frame clonotypes and omits some of them. Here the sample spans a few hundred thousand clones, 80% to 90% being singletons. J gave up 1 base and V 4 bases, and 10 bases lay outside the gene matches. The CDR3 contains 17 residues. Germline V gene sequence: CDR1 MDHEN, CDR2 SYDVKM. The clonotype was recovered from a woman aged 50 to 60 who had been exposed to COVID-19. The sample was PBMCs or T cells enriched from blood (not recorded which). The J gene is TRBJ1-1, the V gene TRBV28; 9 nucleotides align to TRBD1. Here the CDR3 reads CASSSTGGLKGNTEAFF. The CDR3 region has the DNA TGTGCCAGCAGTTCCACAGGGGGCTTGAAAGGGAACACTGAAGCTTTCTTT.